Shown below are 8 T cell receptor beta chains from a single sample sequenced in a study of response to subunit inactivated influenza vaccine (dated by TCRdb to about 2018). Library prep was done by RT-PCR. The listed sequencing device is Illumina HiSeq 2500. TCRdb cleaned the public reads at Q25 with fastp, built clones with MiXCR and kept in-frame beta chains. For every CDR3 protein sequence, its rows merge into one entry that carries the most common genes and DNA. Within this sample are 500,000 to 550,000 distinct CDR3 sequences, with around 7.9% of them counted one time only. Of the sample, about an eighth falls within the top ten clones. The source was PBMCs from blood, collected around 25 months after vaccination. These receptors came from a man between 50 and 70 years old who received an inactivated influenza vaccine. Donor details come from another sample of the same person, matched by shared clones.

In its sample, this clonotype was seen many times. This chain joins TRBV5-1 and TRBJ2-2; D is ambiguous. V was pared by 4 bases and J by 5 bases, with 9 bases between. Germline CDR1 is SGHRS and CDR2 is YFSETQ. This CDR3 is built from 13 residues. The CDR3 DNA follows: TGCGCCAGCAGCAACGCCTTAACCGGGGAGCTGTTTTTT. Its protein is CASSNALTGELFF.

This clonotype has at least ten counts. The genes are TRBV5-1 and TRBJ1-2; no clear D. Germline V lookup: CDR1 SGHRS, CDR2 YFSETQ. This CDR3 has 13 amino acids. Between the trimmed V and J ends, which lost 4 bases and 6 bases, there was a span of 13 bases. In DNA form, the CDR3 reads TGCGCCAGCAGCCTGGACGGAGAACATGGCTACACCTTC. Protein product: CASSLDGEHGYTF.

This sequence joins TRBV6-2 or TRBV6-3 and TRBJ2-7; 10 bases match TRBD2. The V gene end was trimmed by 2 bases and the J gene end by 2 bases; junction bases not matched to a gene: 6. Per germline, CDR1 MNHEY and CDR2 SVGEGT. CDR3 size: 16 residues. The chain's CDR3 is CASSYPRTSGTYEQYF. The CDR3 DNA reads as TGTGCCAGCAGTTACCCAAGGACTAGCGGAACCTACGAGCAGTACTTC.

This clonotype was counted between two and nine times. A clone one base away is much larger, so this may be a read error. The DNA for the CDR3 is TGTGCCAGCAGCTCTACAGCAGGTGGATACGAGCAGTACTTC. It encodes CASSSTAGGYEQYF. The chain carries TRBV7-8 and TRBJ2-7, with D hard to call. Germline CDR1 is SGHVS and CDR2 is FQNEAQ. V shed 4 bases and J shed 4 bases, with 14 bases lying between them. CDR3 length: 14 residues.

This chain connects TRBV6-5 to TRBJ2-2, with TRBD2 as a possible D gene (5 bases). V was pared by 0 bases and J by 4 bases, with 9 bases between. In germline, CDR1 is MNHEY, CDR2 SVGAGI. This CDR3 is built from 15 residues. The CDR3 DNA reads TGTGCCAGCAGTTACTCGGGGAGAGGCACCGGGGAGCTGTTTTTT. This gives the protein CASSYSGRGTGELFF.

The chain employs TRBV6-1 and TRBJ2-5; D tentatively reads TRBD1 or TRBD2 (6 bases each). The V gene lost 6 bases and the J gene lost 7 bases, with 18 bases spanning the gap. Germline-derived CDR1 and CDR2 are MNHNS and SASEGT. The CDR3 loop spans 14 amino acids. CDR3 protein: CASSPSGEGGTQYF. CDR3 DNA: TGTGCCAGCAGCCCTTCGGGGGAAGGGGGGACCCAGTACTTC.

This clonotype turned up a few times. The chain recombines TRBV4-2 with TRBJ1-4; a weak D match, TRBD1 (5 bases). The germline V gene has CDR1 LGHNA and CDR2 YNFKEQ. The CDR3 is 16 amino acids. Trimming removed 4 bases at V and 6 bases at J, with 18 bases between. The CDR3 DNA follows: TGTGCCAGCAGCCCCACCCGCGGGGCGGCGCATGAAAAACTGTTTTTT. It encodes CASSPTRGAAHEKLFF.

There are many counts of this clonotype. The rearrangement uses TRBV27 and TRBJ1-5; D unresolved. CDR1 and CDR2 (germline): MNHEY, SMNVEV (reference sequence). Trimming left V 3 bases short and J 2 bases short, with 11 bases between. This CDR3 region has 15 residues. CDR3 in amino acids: CASSFIGPGNQPQHF. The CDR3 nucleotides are TGTGCCAGCAGTTTTATCGGGCCAGGCAATCAGCCCCAGCATTTT.